The present entry profiles one TCR beta chain with its context. This receptor's antigen is unknown. The sample holds no much larger clone one base away, and base qualities are not on file. For this chain, trimming is 2 bases at the V end and 6 bases at the J end, and the number of junction bases without a gene match is 6. The CDR3 sequence holds 14 residues, the cysteine and phenylalanine included. Only the CDR3 DNA stays, 42 bases, in frame from base 1. Sequences MGHRA (CDR1) and YSYEKL (CDR2) are obtained from the germline V gene. These data are taken from a study of blood T cells in healthy people across ages (dated by TCRdb to 2014 to 2015). The study in broad terms: Template switching captured roughly one uniquely barcoded TCR beta cDNA molecule per two T cells in model experiments. To track age-related changes in TCR beta repertoire diversity, the study relied on deep sequencing normalized with unique cDNA molecular identifiers. The donors were divided into four age groups: young (average around 16 years), middle-aged (around 41), aged (roughly 66) and long-lived (more than 75). Donors of different ages were randomly distributed across sequencing lanes to avoid experimental bias. For two donors (one aged 18 to 29 and one aged 80 or older), the study analyzed two additional independent replicas of 1 million unique cDNA reads from the same blood draw.

The donors were roughly 40 Caucasian individuals from Russia, aged roughly 6 to 100 years, who were systemically healthy. Each donor gave about 11 milliliters of peripheral blood, drawn into EDTA-treated Vacutainer tubes. Ficoll-Paque density-gradient centrifugation was used to isolate PBMCs, with at least 7 million per sample. Trizol reagent was used to extract total RNA from PBMCs, with at least 5 micrograms per sample. For every donor, an aliquot of PBMCs went through flow cytometry to measure the percentages of naive CD45RAhigh/CD27high T cells. General study outcomes and caveats: The long-lived group showed more naive CD4+ T cells, fewer expanded clones and increased TCR diversity than the aged group, suggesting age selection. As age increased, observed TCR beta diversity per million T cells dropped in a roughly linear way, and a significant reduction was already evident by age about 40. A strong correlation was found between observed TCR beta diversity and the percentage of naive T cells measured by flow cytometry. Conclusive comparison of naive and antigen-experienced compartments was prevented by the profiling of bulk unsorted PBMCs. Because donor CMV infection status was unknown, age-related changes in expanded clonotypes were potentially confounded. Estimates of total diversity from one million sequenced T cells were regarded as lower bounds and underestimates.

The protocol used for the library was 5' RACE. For sequencing, an Illumina HiSeq 2500 was employed. A second 7 to 11 cycle PCR used a sample-barcoded 5' primer and a J-beta primer mix. A template-switch 5' adaptor carrying 12 random nucleotides introduced a unique molecular identifier onto each TCR beta cDNA molecule. Each sample yielded at least 3 million CDR3-containing paired-end reads. All of the RNA was converted into first-strand cDNA using the Mint cDNA synthesis kit, with a TRBC-specific oligonucleotide serving as the primer. After uracil-DNA glycosylase treatment, a first 18-cycle PCR used universal primers M1SS and BC2_uni_R on all cDNA. The original methods were these. For normalization, 1 million high-quality reads were randomly selected from each sample, with every read carrying a distinct molecular identifier. Reads with shared molecular identifiers were discarded instead of being binned into consensus sequences. MiTCR, with a Q25 quality threshold and the strictest error-elimination algorithm, was used for CDR3 identification, clonotype clustering and error correction. A nonparametric unseen species model using Euler transformation provided a lower-bound estimate of total TCR beta diversity. TCRdb reanalyzed the raw reads on its own, using fastp at Q25 for trimming and MiXCR for clone calling, and kept in-frame beta chains. All rows with the same CDR3 protein become a single entry with the most common DNA and genes. The authors' filters were not applied to this entry. Present in this sample are roughly 1,300,000 distinct CDR3 sequences, around 59% of which were seen just once. Of the sample, approximately 7% falls within the top ten clones.

The sequence came from a man younger than 35 in good health. Material: blood. Rearrangement joined TRBV4-1 to TRBJ1-2; the junction holds 7 bases that match TRBD1. The DNA sequence reads TGCGCCAGCAGCCAACCCGGGACAGCGAATGGCTACACCTTC. Its protein reads: CASSQPGTANGYTF.